The present T cell receptor (beta chain) was sequenced within a study of cytomegalovirus exposure and HLA in healthy donors (dated by TCRdb to between 2016 and 2019). Background on the whole study: According to an earlier analysis of 550 to 750 of the donors, about 179 million T cells yielded 117 million unique TCR beta sequences and about 280 Gb of sequence data. To predict cytomegalovirus infection status, the study combined high-throughput TCR immunosequencing, statistical association of individual TCRs with disease status, and machine learning. The number of donors typed differed by locus, with roughly 620-630 for A, B, C, DRB1 and DQB1, roughly 520 for DQA1, about 610 for DPA1, and 400 to 490 for DPB1. Both class I and class II loci were covered by HLA typing, at four-digit resolution. Roughly 300 gigabases of sequencing data and 91 million or so unique TCR sequences made up an early release that covered over 550 HLA-typed donors. Because of strong linkage in the cohort, roughly 5 DR-DQ haplotypes were treated as single units for association and clustering. Across approximately 400 genotyped donors of the cohort, an average of about 240,000 unique TCR beta nucleotide sequences per donor were sequenced, and 15% to 20% of those sequences were non-productive. The study aimed to test whether signatures of past pathogen exposure could be identified by cataloging public T cell receptors. The later analysis used no new phenotypic data to find candidate immune exposures, relying instead on TCR beta sequences and their occurrence across donors. To decide whether each TCR beta V gene segment behaved as functional or pseudogenic, an earlier analysis of several hundred of the donors relied on high-throughput TCR beta sequencing. Using immunosequencing, the study profiled T cell repertoires from 666 subjects and related those repertoires to cytomegalovirus serostatus. Along with the approximately 650-subject first cohort, a separate validation cohort of over a hundred different subjects was used. All discovery cohort repertoires had been generated on a single sequencing platform. A later analysis re-examined previously published TCR beta repertoires from more than 650 donors and added high-resolution HLA genotyping to investigate patterns of TCR occurrence. In a later genetic analysis, genome-wide SNP genotypes for about three fifths of the roughly 670 donors were used, and that subset was treated as a discovery cohort. Of the roughly 390 genotyped donors, over 80% were placed in the genetic ancestry cluster associated with self-reported Caucasian donors. Donor age, sex, ethnicity and CMV serostatus were compiled together with the repertoire data. Overall study results and their limits: Linkage disequilibrium might explain the correlated functional status among segregating V segments, but an unknown experimental factor could not be excluded. A later genetic analysis associated a missense DCLRE1C variant with V-gene and J-gene trimming of TCR beta chains, and an independent cohort replicated the association. Presence/absence analyses assumed roughly uniform sequencing depth across donors, an assumption that may not hold. This cohort had only TCR beta chains sequenced, and the lack of alpha or paired-chain data limited which features could be detected. Because HLA typing was missing for some donors at each locus, association tests included only the typed subset. The earlier analysis of approximately 540 of the donors excluded roughly 17 rarely observed V segments, including chromosome 9 orphons, because counts were too low. In both the original and validation cohorts, the classifier was reported to diagnose cytomegalovirus status with high specificity and sensitivity. In a later analysis, TCR association rates were found to vary across HLA loci, with the most associated TCRs seen for DRB1 alleles and the fewest for HLA-C alleles. At a false discovery rate of 0.05, a later analysis linked some 17,000 TCR beta sequences to specific HLA alleles. A further reported finding was that TCR beta sequences accurately predicted the HLA-A and HLA-B alleles for most subjects in the first cohort. Most TCR sequences were seen in very few donors, while some public TCRs were found in many individuals. The only immune exposure information available for the cohort was CMV serostatus. In a later analysis, most CMV-associated TCR beta chains were found to appear HLA-restricted, with HLA associations seemingly driven largely by CMV exposure. In an earlier analysis of a few hundred of the donors, most TCR beta V segments were observed in productive rearrangements about 87% or about 30% of the time, broadly matching IMGT annotations. A cluster of highly shared sequence variants was judged likely to represent a technical artifact of the sequencing pipeline. According to the authors, the approach could potentially be generalized to other disease states and immunological phenotypes. The study listed 164 TCR beta chains as associated with cytomegalovirus. A later genetic analysis reported fewer N-insertions in productive TCRs among donors in an Asian-associated ancestry cluster than the roughly 700-donor mean. Compared with equally common non-associated chains, HLA-associated TCR beta chains in a later analysis were more clonally expanded and had lower generation probabilities. Some IMGT-functional V segments, including TRBV6-2 and TRBV6-3, could not be distinguished by the 87-base-pair reads and were therefore excluded. Assigning TCR associations to individual alleles was difficult when HLA alleles, especially DR and DQ, strongly co-occurred. In vitro tests confirmed that a few of the cytomegalovirus-associated TCR beta chains recognize cytomegalovirus antigens. A later analysis reported that several top co-occurrence clusters appeared linked to parvovirus B19, influenza, CMV and Epstein-Barr virus.

The cohort was made up of roughly 670 healthy bone marrow donors. At the time of sampling, every cohort member was nominally healthy, though immune exposures that went unrecorded were likely present. The donor tested CMV seronegative and was one of the 352 seronegative cohort members. A peripheral blood sample was provided by each donor, and peripheral blood mononuclear cells were used for TCR beta sequencing. The Qiagen DNeasy Blood Extraction Kit was used to extract genomic DNA from the blood cell samples. The library was built by means of the immunoSEQ multiplex PCR assay. The multiplex PCR relied on a mix of 60 forward primers for TCR Vbeta segments and 13 reverse primers for TCR Jbeta segments. The CDR3 region of rearranged TCR beta genes was amplified from genomic DNA by a multiplex PCR assay. The Illumina HiSeq System was used to sequence the amplified TCR beta libraries as 87-base-pair reads. As for the original processing: A later analysis tallied approximately 87 million unique TCR beta chains across the approximately 670 repertoires, and some 10 million of those chains were shared by two or more donors. Raw reads were error-corrected and collapsed into unique sequences with a nearest-neighbor algorithm that merged closely related sequences to remove PCR and sequencing errors. V, D and J gene segments were assigned by aligning CDR3 sequences to IMGT reference sequences. For a sequence to be retained, a match of at least six nucleotides to both a V gene segment and a J gene segment was required. A rearrangement counted as productive if the CDR3 had no stop codons and remained in frame with V and J, and every other rearrangement counted as non-productive. CDR3 was defined by IMGT convention, running from the second conserved V-encoded cysteine to the conserved J-encoded phenylalanine. Sequences without an unambiguous match to a single V gene segment were excluded from the earlier analysis of 450 to 650 of the donors. In an earlier analysis of about 590 of the donors, a V segment was called functional when productive rearrangements were above 56.7%, and segregating when the standard deviation between donors exceeded 5%. A statistical classification framework was built for diagnosing cytomegalovirus status from the catalog of TCR beta chain sequences. In a later analysis, V and J genes were assigned by comparing TCR nucleotide sequences against IMGT/GENE-DB human TR gene sequences. In a later analysis, CDR3 sequences and most-parsimonious VDJ recombination scenarios were assigned using the TCRdist pipeline. In a later analysis, every TCR beta chain was defined by the combination of its CDR3 amino acid sequence and its V-gene family, and reads without a unique V-gene family were dropped. As a way to deal with suspected cross-contamination and a sequencing artifact, a later analysis dropped approximately 570 nucleotide sequences that were highly shared and had low generation probability. A later analysis calculated a clonal expansion index for each public chain from normalized within-repertoire ranks of inferred template counts. In a later analysis, generation probabilities were computed with a VDJ recombination model fitted to out-of-frame rearrangements, and the resulting probabilities were checked against IGoR. In a later analysis, hypergeometric tests were used to score TCR-TCR, TCR-HLA and TCR-CMV co-occurrence, with a repertoire-size bias correction applied to TCR pairs. To estimate false discovery rates, a later analysis permuted the HLA or CMV assignments 20 times. In a later analysis, co-occurring TCRs were grouped with DBSCAN, and TCRdist sequence similarity was added when clustering was performed within HLA-allele-positive subsets. Co-occurrence clustering excluded repertoires with fewer than 30,000 or more than 120,000 public chains, plus five with anomalous nucleotide sharing. Sourced from immuneACCESS, this table was stored by TCRdb with only in-frame sequences that have V and J called. A share of the clones is absent; for the studies checked, an unresolved V gene accounts for under half, and the remainder has no known explanation. The V and J calls and the clone size are those of that table, but D and trimming were determined from the DNA. The sample table lists under 200,000 clones, roughly 80% of them with a count of one. Clones ranked in the top ten supply roughly 1.5% of the sample.

Points on this clone: What antigen it recognizes has not been identified. It has no much larger one-base neighbor in the sample; base qualities were not kept. Other DNA sequences within the sample encode an identical CDR3.

In the germline V gene, CDR1 corresponds to SGHTA and CDR2 to FQGNSA. The CDR3 measures 15 amino acids from cysteine to phenylalanine. Only the CDR3 part of the read is kept: 45 bases, read in frame from the first base. Ends trimmed: V by 0 bases, J by 7 bases; bases unmatched to a gene: 2. This clonotype originated in a woman between 18 and 29 years old in good health and CMV-seronegative. The rearranged segments are TRBV7-2 and TRBJ2-1; TRBD2 aligns with 11 central bases. Material: PBMCs. The nucleotide sequence reads TGTGCCAGCAGCTTAGCCCTAGCGGGAGGTAATGAGCAGTTCTTC. Its product reads: CASSLALAGGNEQFF. When the CDR3 is completed using the reference TRBV7-2 and TRBJ2-1 genes on either side, the full variable domain is GAGVSQSPSNKVTEKGKDVELRCDPISGHTALYWYRQSLGQGLEFLIYFQGNSAPDKSGLPSDRFSAERTGGSVSTLTIQRTQQEDSAVYLCASSLALAGGNEQFFGPGTRLTVL.